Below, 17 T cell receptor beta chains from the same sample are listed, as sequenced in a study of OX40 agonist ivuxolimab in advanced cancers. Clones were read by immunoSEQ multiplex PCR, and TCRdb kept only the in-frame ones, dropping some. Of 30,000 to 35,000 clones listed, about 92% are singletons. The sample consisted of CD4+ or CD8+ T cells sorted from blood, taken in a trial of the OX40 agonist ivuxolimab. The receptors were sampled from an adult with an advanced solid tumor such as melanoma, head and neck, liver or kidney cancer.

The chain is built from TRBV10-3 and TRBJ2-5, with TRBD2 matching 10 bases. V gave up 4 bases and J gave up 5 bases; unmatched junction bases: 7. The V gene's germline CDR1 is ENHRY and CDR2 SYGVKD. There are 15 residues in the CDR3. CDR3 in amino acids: CAISGSSGGRETQYF. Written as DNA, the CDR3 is TGTGCCATCAGTGGGTCTAGCGGGGGACGGGAGACCCAGTACTTC.

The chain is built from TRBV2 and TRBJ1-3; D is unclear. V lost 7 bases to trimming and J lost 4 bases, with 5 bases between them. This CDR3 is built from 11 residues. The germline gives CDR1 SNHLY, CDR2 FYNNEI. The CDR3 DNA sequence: TGTGCCAGCAATCAGGGAAACACCATATATTTT. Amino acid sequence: CASNQGNTIYF.

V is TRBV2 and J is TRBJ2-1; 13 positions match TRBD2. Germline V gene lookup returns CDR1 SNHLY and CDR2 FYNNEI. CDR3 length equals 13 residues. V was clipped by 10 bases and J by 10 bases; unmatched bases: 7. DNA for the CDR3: TGTGCCACGCAGGGACTAGCGGGGCTAGAGCAGTTCTTC. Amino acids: CATQGLAGLEQFF.

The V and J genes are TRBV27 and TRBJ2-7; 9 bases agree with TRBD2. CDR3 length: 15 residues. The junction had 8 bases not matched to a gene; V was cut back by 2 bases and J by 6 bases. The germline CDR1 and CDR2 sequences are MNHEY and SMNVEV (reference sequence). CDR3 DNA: TGTGCCAGCAGTTTAGGAATAGCGGGAGTTCGCGAGCAGTACTTC. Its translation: CASSLGIAGVREQYF.

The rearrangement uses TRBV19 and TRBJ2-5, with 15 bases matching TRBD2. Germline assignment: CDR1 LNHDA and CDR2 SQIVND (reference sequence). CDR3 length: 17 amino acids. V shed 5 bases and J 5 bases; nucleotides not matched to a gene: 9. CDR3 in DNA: TGTGCCAGTAGTTCCAGGACTAGCGGGAGGGCCCTGGAGACCCAGTACTTC. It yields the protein CASSSRTSGRALETQYF.

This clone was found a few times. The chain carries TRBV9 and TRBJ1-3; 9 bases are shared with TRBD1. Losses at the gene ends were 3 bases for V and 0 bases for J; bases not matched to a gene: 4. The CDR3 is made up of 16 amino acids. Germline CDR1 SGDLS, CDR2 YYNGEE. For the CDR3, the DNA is TGTGCCAGCAGCGGGGGACAGGGAGTCTCTGGAAACACCATATATTTT. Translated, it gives CASSGGQGVSGNTIYF.

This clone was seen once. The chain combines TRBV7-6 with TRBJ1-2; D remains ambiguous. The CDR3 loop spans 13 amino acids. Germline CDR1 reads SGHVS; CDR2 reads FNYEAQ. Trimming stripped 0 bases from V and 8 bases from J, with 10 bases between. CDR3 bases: TGTGCCAGCAGCTTAGCCGTCATAGGAGGCTACACCTTC. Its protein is CASSLAVIGGYTF. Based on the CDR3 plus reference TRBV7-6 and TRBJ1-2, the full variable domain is GAGVSQSPRYKVTKRGQDVALRCDPISGHVSLYWYRQALGQGPEFLTYFNYEAQQDKSGLPNDRFSAERPEGSISTLTIQRTEQRDSAMYRCASSLAVIGGYTFGSGTRLTVV.

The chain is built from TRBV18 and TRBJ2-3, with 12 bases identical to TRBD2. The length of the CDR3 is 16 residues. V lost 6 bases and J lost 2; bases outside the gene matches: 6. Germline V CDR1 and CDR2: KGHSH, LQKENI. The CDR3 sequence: CASSPLAGGDTDTQYF. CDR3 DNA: TGTGCCAGCTCCCCTCTAGCGGGAGGGGACACAGATACGCAGTATTTT.

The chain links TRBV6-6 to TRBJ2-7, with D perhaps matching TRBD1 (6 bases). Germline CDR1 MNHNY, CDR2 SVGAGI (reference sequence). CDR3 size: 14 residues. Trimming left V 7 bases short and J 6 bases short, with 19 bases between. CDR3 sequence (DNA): TGTGCCAGCAAGGGGACAAACCCCCAGATCGAGCAGTACTTC. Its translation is CASKGTNPQIEQYF.

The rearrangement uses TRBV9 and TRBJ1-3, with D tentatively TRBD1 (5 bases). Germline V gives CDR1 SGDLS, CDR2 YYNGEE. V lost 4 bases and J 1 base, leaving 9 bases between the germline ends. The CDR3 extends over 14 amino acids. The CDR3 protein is CASSTGPSGNTIYF. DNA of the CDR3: TGTGCCAGCAGCACGGGACCGTCTGGAAACACCATATATTTT.

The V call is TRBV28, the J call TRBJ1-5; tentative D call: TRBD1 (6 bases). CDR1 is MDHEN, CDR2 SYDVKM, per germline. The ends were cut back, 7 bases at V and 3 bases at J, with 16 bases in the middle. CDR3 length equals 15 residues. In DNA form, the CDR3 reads TGTGCCAGCACTTTGAGGCCGGGGGCCAATCAGCCCCAGCATTTT. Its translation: CASTLRPGANQPQHF.

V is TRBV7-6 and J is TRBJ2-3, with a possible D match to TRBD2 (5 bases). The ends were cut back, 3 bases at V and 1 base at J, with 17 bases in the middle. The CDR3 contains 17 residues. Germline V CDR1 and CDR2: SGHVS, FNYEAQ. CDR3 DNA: TGTGCCAGCAGCTTGTCCGGAGGAAATTTACGCACAGATACGCAGTATTTT. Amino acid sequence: CASSLSGGNLRTDTQYF.

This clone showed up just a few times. CDR3 region: CASRGLAGPHSYEQYF. The CDR3 nucleotides read TGTGCCAGCAGAGGACTAGCGGGACCCCACTCCTACGAGCAGTACTTC. The rearrangement joins TRBV28 to TRBJ2-7, with 12 nucleotides matching TRBD2. The CDR3 sequence is 16 residues long. J lost 0 bases, V lost 6 bases, and 6 bases had no gene match. Germline loops: CDR1 MDHEN, CDR2 SYDVKM. The whole variable domain, remainder taken from reference TRBV28 and TRBJ2-7, is DVKVTQSSRYLVKRTGEKVFLECVQDMDHENMFWYRQDPGLGLRLIYFSYDVKMKEKGDIPEGYSVSREKKERFSLILESASTNQTSMYLCASRGLAGPHSYEQYFGPGTRLTVT.

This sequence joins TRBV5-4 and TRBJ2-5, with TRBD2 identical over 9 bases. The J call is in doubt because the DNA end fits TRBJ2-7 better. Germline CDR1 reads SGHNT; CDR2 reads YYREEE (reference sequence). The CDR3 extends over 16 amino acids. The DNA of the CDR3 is TGTGCCAGCAGCTTGTACGGGACTAGCAGCTCCTACGAGCAGTACTTC. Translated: CASSLYGTSSSYEQYF.

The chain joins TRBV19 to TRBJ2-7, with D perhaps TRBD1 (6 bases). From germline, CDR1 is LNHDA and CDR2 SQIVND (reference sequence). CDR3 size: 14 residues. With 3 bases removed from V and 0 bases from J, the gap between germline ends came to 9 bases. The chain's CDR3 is CASSINRDSYEQYF. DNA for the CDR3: TGTGCCAGTAGTATTAACAGGGACTCCTACGAGCAGTACTTC.

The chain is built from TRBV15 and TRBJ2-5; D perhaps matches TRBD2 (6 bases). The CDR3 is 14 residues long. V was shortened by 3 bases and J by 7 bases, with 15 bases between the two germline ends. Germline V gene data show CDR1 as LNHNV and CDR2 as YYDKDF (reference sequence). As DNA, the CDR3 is TGTGCCACCAGCAGCCCCGGAGGGCTCTTGACCCAGTACTTC. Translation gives CATSSPGGLLTQYF. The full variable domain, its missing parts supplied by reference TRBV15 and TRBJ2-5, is DAMVIQNPRYQVTQFGKPVTLSCSQTLNHNVMYWYQQKSSQAPKLLFHYYDKDFNNEADTPDNFQSRRPNTSFCFLDIRSPGLGDTAMYLCATSSPGGLLTQYFGPGTRLLVL.

The CDR3 loop is CASSRLAVSELFF. The CDR3, as DNA: TGTGCCAGCAGTCGTCTGGCTGTTTCGGAGCTGTTTTTT. This chain links TRBV27 with TRBJ2-2, with D uncertain. This CDR3 comprises 13 residues. Per the germline V gene, CDR1 is MNHEY and CDR2 is SMNVEV (reference sequence). V dropped 5 bases and J dropped 10 bases, with 14 bases sitting between them.